This entry lists 30 T cell receptor beta chains sequenced from one sample in a study of shared clonotypes between healthy human individuals. Only in-frame clones appear in the TCRdb table, and some are missing; sequencing was by immunoSEQ multiplex PCR. The table has about 2.2 million clones, roughly 95% seen once. Terminally differentiated effector memory CD45RA+ cells were left out of the naive CD8 fraction, which was CD45RO-negative and positively selected for CCR7. Sequenced: naive CD8+ T cells from PBMCs. The source of these receptors is a man between 18 and 35 years old in good health. Some clones in this sample may be carry-over from other donors' samples.

CDR3 nucleotides: TGCGCCAGCAGCTTGCGAGCGGGAGGGTTTAACGATGAGCAGTTCTTC. Protein sequence: CASSLRAGGFNDEQFF. The chain combines TRBV5-1 with TRBJ2-1, with 10 bases aligning to TRBD2. The CDR3 extends over 16 amino acids. CDR1 is SGHRS and CDR2 is YFSETQ in the germline V gene. The J segment lost 8 bases and the V segment lost 1 base, leaving 9 bases of the junction unmatched. Complete variable domain (other parts from reference TRBV5-1 and TRBJ2-1): KAGVTQTPRYLIKTRGQQVTLSCSPISGHRSVSWYQQTPGQGLQFLFEYFSETQRNKGNFPGRFSGRQFSNSRSEMNVSTLELGDSALYLCASSLRAGGFNDEQFFGPGTRLTVL.

The J gene is TRBJ2-1, the V gene TRBV11-3, with D tentatively TRBD1 (5 bases). The germline CDR1 and CDR2 sequences are SGHNT and YENEEA. CDR3 size: 13 residues. The V end lost 2 bases, the J end lost 7 bases, and 9 bases lay between the germline ends. CDR3: CASSLQGRNEQFF. The DNA of the CDR3 is TGTGCCAGCAGCTTACAGGGTAGGAATGAGCAGTTCTTC.

With regard to this clone: The same CDR3 also results from other DNA sequences found in this sample. The J gene is TRBJ2-2, the V gene TRBV29-1; D uncertain. Germline-derived CDR1 and CDR2 are SQVTM and ANQGSEA. Deletions cut 7 bases from V and 5 bases from J, with 11 bases between. The CDR3 spans 12 residues. DNA of the CDR3: TGCAGCGCACGAACCGGGACCGGGGAGCTGTTTTTT. This sequence encodes CSARTGTGELFF.

This chain connects TRBV15 to TRBJ2-7; 8 nucleotides line up with TRBD1. The CDR3 is 15 residues long. The trim removed 5 bases at V and 3 bases at J, leaving 9 bases unmatched. Looked up from germline, CDR1 is LNHNV and CDR2 is YYDKDF (reference sequence). CDR3 sequence: CATSVAGTGNYEQYF. The CDR3 nucleotides read TGTGCCACCAGCGTCGCCGGGACAGGTAACTACGAGCAGTACTTC.

This chain uses TRBV27 with TRBJ2-1, with 9 positions matching TRBD1. V lost 5 bases to trimming and J lost 4 bases; unmatched junction nucleotides: 6. The CDR3 totals 15 residues. The germline CDR1 and CDR2 sequences are MNHEY and SMNVEV (reference sequence). The CDR3 DNA is TGTGCCAGCAGTGTAGAGGGACAGGGATACAATGAGCAGTTCTTC. Amino acids: CASSVEGQGYNEQFF.

The chain is built from TRBV28 and TRBJ1-3; D uncertain. This CDR3 has 14 residues. V lost 5 bases to trimming and J lost 0 bases, with 8 bases between them. Germline CDR1 reads MDHEN; CDR2 reads SYDVKM. CDR3 sequence reads: CASSRDDSGNTIYF. Here the CDR3 DNA reads TGTGCCAGCAGTAGGGATGACTCTGGAAACACCATATATTTT.

V and J are TRBV10-3 and TRBJ1-1, with 8 nucleotides matching TRBD1. The germline CDR1 and CDR2 sequences are ENHRY and SYGVKD. The CDR3 extends over 14 amino acids. Losses at the gene ends were 5 bases for V and 4 bases for J; bases not matched to a gene: 6. CDR3 DNA sequence: TGTGCCATCAGTTTAGGACAGGGCGTCACTGAAGCTTTCTTT. Translated, it gives CAISLGQGVTEAFF.

This chain connects TRBV11-2 to TRBJ2-7; D is undetermined. The CDR3 runs to 12 residues. Germline V gene data show CDR1 as SGHAT and CDR2 as FQNNGV. V lost 2 bases and J 5 bases, leaving 7 bases between the germline ends. The CDR3 region has the DNA TGTGCCAGCAGCTTATGGATGGACGAGCAGTACTTC. It is translated as CASSLWMDEQYF.

This chain uses TRBV2 with TRBJ2-6; 9 bases are shared with TRBD1. CDR3 length: 18 residues. V lost 3 bases to trimming and J lost 0 bases; unmatched junction nucleotides: 6. Germline CDR1 is SNHLY and CDR2 is FYNNEI. CDR3: CASSDPQGAISGANVLTF. In DNA form, the CDR3 reads TGTGCCAGCAGTGATCCACAGGGGGCGATCTCTGGGGCCAACGTCCTGACTTTC. The full variable domain, completed using reference TRBV2 and TRBJ2-6, is EPEVTQTPSHQVTQMGQEVILRCVPISNHLYFYWYRQILGQKVEFLVSFYNNEISEKSEIFDDQFSVERPDGSNFTLKIRSTKLEDSAMYFCASSDPQGAISGANVLTFGAGSRLTVL.

About this clone: Other DNA sequences within the sample encode an identical CDR3. This chain joins TRBV7-8 and TRBJ2-7; the match to TRBD1 covers 10 bases. The V gene end was trimmed by 6 bases and the J gene end by 2 bases; junction bases not matched to a gene: 4. The CDR3 is 14 residues long. Germline values: CDR1 SGHVS, CDR2 FQNEAQ. The CDR3 region is CASSSGTGAYEQYF. The CDR3 DNA sequence: TGTGCCAGCAGTTCCGGGACAGGGGCCTACGAGCAGTACTTC.

The chain uses TRBV28 and TRBJ2-7; D is possibly TRBD2 (6 bases). The CDR3 sequence is 14 residues long. V dropped 6 bases and J dropped 5 bases, with 17 bases sitting between them. Germline V gene data show CDR1 as MDHEN and CDR2 as SYDVKM. The CDR3 is CASRPTGTGDEQYF. The CDR3 coding sequence is TGTGCCAGCAGGCCAACCGGGACGGGGGACGAGCAGTACTTC.

V is TRBV9 and J is TRBJ2-5; D call uncertain. CDR1 and CDR2 (germline): SGDLS, YYNGEE. V lost 0 bases and J 5 bases, leaving 11 bases between the germline ends. The CDR3 loop spans 14 amino acids. DNA of the CDR3: TGTGCCAGCAGCGTAGATGGTAGCATGGAGACCCAGTACTTC. Its translation is CASSVDGSMETQYF.

V and J are TRBV7-2 and TRBJ2-1, with 9 nucleotides matching TRBD1. After removal of 6 bases from V and 2 bases from J, the junction contained 8 bases not matched to a gene. The germline V gene has CDR1 SGHTA and CDR2 FQGNSA. This CDR3 comprises 16 residues. CDR3 sequence (DNA): TGTGCCAGCAGTTACAGGACAGGGGCGGCCTACAATGAGCAGTTCTTC. Encoded protein: CASSYRTGAAYNEQFF. Supplemented by reference TRBV7-2 and TRBJ2-1, the full variable domain reads GAGVSQSPSNKVTEKGKDVELRCDPISGHTALYWYRQSLGQGLEFLIYFQGNSAPDKSGLPSDRFSAERTGGSVSTLTIQRTQQEDSAVYLCASSYRTGAAYNEQFFGPGTRLTVL.

V usage is TRBV28 and J usage is TRBJ1-4; D gene unclear. Germline V gives CDR1 MDHEN, CDR2 SYDVKM. This CDR3 has 15 amino acids. The V gene lost 8 bases and the J gene lost 8 bases, with 21 bases spanning the gap. CDR3: CASRPWRAGTEKLFF. CDR3 nucleotides: TGTGCCAGCCGACCGTGGAGAGCGGGAACCGAAAAACTGTTTTTT.

This CDR3 is CARSHGTSECTDTQYF. The DNA for the CDR3 is TGTGCCAGAAGCCACGGGACTAGCGAGTGCACAGATACGCAGTATTTT. The chain uses TRBV5-3 and TRBJ2-3; 10 nucleotides match TRBD2. TRBV5-3 belongs to the ORF category, with a function that is uncertain. The CDR3 extends over 16 amino acids. Trimming cost V 4 bases and J 1 base; bases outside gene matches: 6.

This rearrangement joins TRBV5-5 to TRBJ1-3; D remains unclear. The length of the CDR3 is 15 residues. Trimming took 1 base from V and 0 from J, leaving 8 bases between them. Looked up from germline, CDR1 is SGHKS and CDR2 is YYEKEE (reference sequence). The chain's CDR3 is CASSLSVGSGNTIYF. The CDR3 region has the DNA TGTGCCAGCAGCTTGTCCGTTGGCTCTGGAAACACCATATATTTT.

The V call is TRBV7-9, the J call TRBJ2-7; perhaps TRBD2 as D (6 bases). This CDR3 has 11 residues. Between the trimmed V and J ends, which lost 11 bases and 4 bases, there was a span of 12 bases. Germline V gene data show CDR1 as SEHNR and CDR2 as FQNEAQ (reference sequence). The CDR3 loop reads CAAGTPYEQYF. In DNA, the CDR3 is TGTGCCGCGGGGACCCCTTACGAGCAGTACTTC.

V gene TRBV18 combines with J gene TRBJ2-1; D remains unclear. The CDR3 covers 15 residues. CDR1 and CDR2 from the germline V gene are KGHSH and LQKENI. Trimming took off 2 bases at V and 8 bases at J, with 16 bases between the two ends. In DNA, the CDR3 is TGTGCCAGCTCACCAGGGCCATCGGGCCTGGATGAGCAGTTCTTC. This gives the protein CASSPGPSGLDEQFF.

This rearrangement joins TRBV4-1 to TRBJ2-1; 10 positions match TRBD2. Per germline, CDR1 MGHRA and CDR2 YSYEKL. This CDR3 has 13 residues. The J segment lost 15 bases and the V segment lost 3 bases, leaving 8 bases of the junction unmatched. The CDR3, as DNA: TGCGCCAGCAGCCAGTCCTCACTAGCGGGACTGTTCTTC. This gives the protein CASSQSSLAGLFF.

V is TRBV15 and J is TRBJ1-4; D gene unclear. The germline V and J ends were trimmed by 5 bases and 4 bases, with 11 bases remaining between them. CDR3 size: 14 residues. Looked up from germline, CDR1 is LNHNV and CDR2 is YYDKDF (reference sequence). The CDR3 DNA reads as TGTGCCACCAGCTCCACAGCAGTTAATGAAAAACTGTTTTTT. Encoded protein: CATSSTAVNEKLFF.

The V call is TRBV7-9, the J call TRBJ2-3; 8 bases agree with TRBD2. With 6 bases clipped from V and 9 bases from J, the junction kept 11 bases outside the gene matches. The CDR3 has 14 residues. The germline V gene has CDR1 SEHNR and CDR2 FQNEAQ (reference sequence). CDR3 in amino acids: CASSQGVTSGTQYF. DNA for the CDR3: TGTGCCAGCAGTCAAGGTGTAACTAGCGGAACGCAGTATTTT.

V gene TRBV7-9 combines with J gene TRBJ1-1; 9 bases fit TRBD1. V lost 5 bases to trimming and J lost 4 bases; unmatched junction nucleotides: 5. The CDR3 loop spans 14 amino acids. Per the germline V gene, CDR1 is SEHNR and CDR2 is FQNEAQ (reference sequence). The CDR3 region has the DNA TGTGCCAGCAGCCACGGGACAGGGACCACTGAAGCTTTCTTT. It is translated as CASSHGTGTTEAFF.

The CDR3 reads CASSLSGGSYNEQFF. CDR3 nucleotides: TGTGCCAGCAGTTTGAGCGGAGGCTCCTACAATGAGCAGTTCTTC. The chain employs TRBV6-5 and TRBJ2-1; maybe TRBD2 (5 bases). The germline V and J ends were trimmed by 4 bases and 0 bases, with 10 bases remaining between them. Germline V gene lookup returns CDR1 MNHEY and CDR2 SVGAGI. The CDR3 length is 15 residues.

The gene calls are TRBV28 and TRBJ2-1; 7 bases line up with TRBD1. In germline, CDR1 is MDHEN, CDR2 SYDVKM. After removal of 7 bases from V and 3 bases from J, the junction contained 6 bases not matched to a gene. The CDR3 has 14 amino acids. The CDR3 sequence: CASTTGADYNEQFF. Here the CDR3 DNA reads TGTGCCAGCACAACAGGGGCGGACTACAATGAGCAGTTCTTC.

The rearrangement links TRBV10-3 to TRBJ2-7; D uncertain. Trimming left V 4 bases short and J 5 bases short, with 12 bases between. This CDR3 is 13 amino acids long. The V gene's germline CDR1 is ENHRY and CDR2 SYGVKD. The CDR3 protein is CAISVKLVDEQYF. CDR3 DNA sequence: TGTGCCATCAGTGTGAAGTTGGTCGACGAGCAGTACTTC.

This chain connects TRBV6-5 to TRBJ2-7, with TRBD1 identical over 12 bases. The CDR3 consists of 15 residues. The V segment lost 6 bases and the J segment 4 bases; nucleotides outside the gene matches: 7. The germline gives CDR1 MNHEY, CDR2 SVGAGI. The CDR3 nucleotides read TGTGCCAGCAGACCCCGGGGACAGGGGGCTTACGAGCAGTACTTC. As protein: CASRPRGQGAYEQYF.

This clone appeared a single time. The CDR3 spells CASSLVGGGVENIQYF. The CDR3 DNA follows: TGTGCCAGCAGCTTAGTCGGAGGAGGGGTAGAAAACATTCAGTACTTC. The rearrangement uses TRBV7-2 and TRBJ2-4; TRBD2 is a possible D gene (6 bases). CDR1 SGHTA and CDR2 FQGNSA come from the germline V gene. The V and J ends lost 1 base and 5 bases respectively, with 15 bases between them. The CDR3 extends over 16 amino acids.

This clone was observed once. The V gene is TRBV4-3, the J gene TRBJ2-5; 8 positions agree with TRBD2. The CDR3 spans 16 residues. With V trimmed by 4 bases and J by 3 bases, 10 bases remained unmatched. Germline assignment: CDR1 LGHNA and CDR2 YSLEER. CDR3 protein: CASSRLLAGQEETQYF. The CDR3 bases are TGCGCCAGCAGCCGGCTTTTAGCGGGGCAAGAAGAGACCCAGTACTTC.

This clone is a singleton in its sample. This sample includes further DNA sequences coding for the same CDR3. CDR3 region: CASSYGGNYGYTF. Here the CDR3 DNA reads TGTGCCAGCAGTTATGGCGGGAACTATGGCTACACCTTC. The chain employs TRBV6-5 and TRBJ1-2; D is undetermined. This CDR3 spans 13 amino acids. The germline V gene encodes CDR1 MNHEY and CDR2 SVGAGI. V was clipped by 3 bases and J by 2 bases, with 7 bases between them.

This clone has a single count. V is TRBV28 and J is TRBJ2-7; the D gene could be TRBD1 or TRBD2 (6 bases each). CDR1 MDHEN and CDR2 SYDVKM come from the germline V gene. The CDR3 length is 12 residues. The V and J ends lost 5 bases and 8 bases respectively, with 13 bases between them. CDR3 loop: CASSPIRGQQYF. The CDR3 bases are TGTGCCAGCAGTCCAATTCGGGGGCAGCAGTACTTC.